These 5 T cell receptor beta chains share one sample of origin, sequenced in a study of blood T cell repertoires in COVID-19. Assay: immunoSEQ multiplex PCR; the TCRdb copy retains only in-frame clones and omits some. In the table there are about 300,000 clones, about 90% of which are singletons. Material for sequencing was peripheral blood. Source of these receptors: a man between 18 and 35 years old with active or convalescent COVID-19.

The CDR3 sequence is CATSRAGGSSYNEQFF. CDR3 bases: TGTGCCACCAGCAGAGCTGGCGGGAGCTCCTACAATGAGCAGTTCTTC. The genes are TRBV15 and TRBJ2-1; TRBD2 agrees at 7 bases. There are 16 residues in the CDR3. CDR1 is LNHNV, CDR2 YYDKDF, per germline (reference sequence). J lost 0 bases, V lost 1 base, and 3 bases had no gene match.

This clone was recorded once. This sequence joins TRBV27 and TRBJ2-7, with D possibly being TRBD2 (6 bases). Trimming removed 8 bases at V and 0 bases at J, with 17 bases between. The CDR3 is 15 amino acids. Germline assignment: CDR1 MNHEY and CDR2 SMNVEV (reference sequence). CDR3 loop: CASAAGSGRSYEQYF. The CDR3 bases are TGTGCCAGCGCCGCGGGAAGCGGGCGCTCCTACGAGCAGTACTTC.

The gene calls are TRBV4-2 and TRBJ1-2, with a tentative D call TRBD1 (5 bases). The germline V and J ends were trimmed by 0 bases and 7 bases, with 27 bases remaining between them. The CDR3 extends over 19 amino acids. Germline V gene data show CDR1 as LGHNA and CDR2 as YNFKEQ. The CDR3: CASSQDLVTVDSGSGGYTF. Here the CDR3 DNA reads TGTGCCAGCAGCCAAGATCTAGTGACAGTCGACTCGGGCTCTGGTGGCTACACCTTC.

V gene TRBV19 combines with J gene TRBJ2-1, with TRBD2 matching 9 bases. CDR3 length equals 15 residues. J gave up 4 bases and V 5 bases, and 6 bases lay outside the gene matches. Germline loops: CDR1 LNHDA, CDR2 SQIVND (reference sequence). In nucleotides, the CDR3 is TGTGCCAGTAGTCCTTGGACTAGCGCATACAATGAGCAGTTCTTC. It is translated as CASSPWTSAYNEQFF.

The CDR3 sequence is CASSLSRGGELFF. CDR3 sequence (DNA): TGTGCCAGCAGCCTCAGCCGGGGCGGGGAGCTGTTTTTT. This chain connects TRBV7-3 to TRBJ2-2, with D perhaps matching TRBD2 (5 bases). CDR1 SGHTA and CDR2 FQGTGA come from the germline V gene. The CDR3 contains 13 residues. V lost 5 bases to trimming and J lost 7 bases, with 11 bases between them. Full variable domain (rest looked up from reference TRBV7-3 and TRBJ2-2): GAGVSQTPSNKVTEKGKYVELRCDPISGHTALYWYRQSLGQGPEFLIYFQGTGAADDSGLPNDRFFAVRPEGSVSTLKIQRTERGDSAVYLCASSLSRGGELFFGEGSRLTVL.